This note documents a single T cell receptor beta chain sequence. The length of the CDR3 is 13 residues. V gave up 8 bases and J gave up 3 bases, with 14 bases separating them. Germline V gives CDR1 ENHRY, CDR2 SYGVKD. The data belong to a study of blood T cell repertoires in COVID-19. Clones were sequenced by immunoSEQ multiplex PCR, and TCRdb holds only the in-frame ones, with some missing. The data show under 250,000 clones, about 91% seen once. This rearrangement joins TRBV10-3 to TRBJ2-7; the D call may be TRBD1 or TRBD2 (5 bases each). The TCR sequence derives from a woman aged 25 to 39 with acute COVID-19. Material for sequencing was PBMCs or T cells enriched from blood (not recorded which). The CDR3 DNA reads TGTGCCATCGGTGGGGCGGAGGTCTACGAGCAGTACTTC. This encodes CAIGGAEVYEQYF.